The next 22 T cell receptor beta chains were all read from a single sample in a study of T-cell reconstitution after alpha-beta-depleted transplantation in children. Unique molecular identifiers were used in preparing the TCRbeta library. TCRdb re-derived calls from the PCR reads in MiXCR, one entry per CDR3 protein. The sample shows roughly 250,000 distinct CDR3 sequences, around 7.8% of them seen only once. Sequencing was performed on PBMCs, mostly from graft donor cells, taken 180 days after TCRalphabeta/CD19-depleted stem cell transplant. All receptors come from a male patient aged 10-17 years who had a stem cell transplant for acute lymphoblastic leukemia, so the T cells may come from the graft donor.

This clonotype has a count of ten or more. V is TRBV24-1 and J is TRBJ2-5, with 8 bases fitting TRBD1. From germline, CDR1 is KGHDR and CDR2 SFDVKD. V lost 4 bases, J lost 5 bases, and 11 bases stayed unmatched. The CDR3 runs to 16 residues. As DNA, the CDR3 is TGTGCCACCAGTGACCCCTACCAGACAGGGGAGGAGACCCAGTACTTC. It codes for CATSDPYQTGEETQYF.

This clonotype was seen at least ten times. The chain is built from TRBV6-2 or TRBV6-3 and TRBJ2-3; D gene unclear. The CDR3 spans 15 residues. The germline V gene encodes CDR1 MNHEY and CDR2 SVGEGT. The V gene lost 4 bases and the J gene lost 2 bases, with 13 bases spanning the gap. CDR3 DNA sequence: TGTGCCAGCAGTTTCTACAGCACCCCCACAGATACGCAGTATTTT. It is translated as CASSFYSTPTDTQYF.

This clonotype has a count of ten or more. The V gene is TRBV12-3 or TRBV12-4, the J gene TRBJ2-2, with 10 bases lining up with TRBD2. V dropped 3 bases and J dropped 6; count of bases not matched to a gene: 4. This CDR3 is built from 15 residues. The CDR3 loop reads CASSLLAGESGELFF. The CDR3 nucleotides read TGTGCCAGCAGTTTGCTAGCGGGAGAGTCCGGGGAGCTGTTTTTT.

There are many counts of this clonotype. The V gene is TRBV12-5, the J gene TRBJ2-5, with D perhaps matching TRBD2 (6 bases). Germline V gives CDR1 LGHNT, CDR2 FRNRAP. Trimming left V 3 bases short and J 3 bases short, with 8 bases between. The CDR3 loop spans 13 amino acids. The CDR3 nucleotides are TGTGCTAGTGGTTTCACGGGGGAAGAGACCCAGTACTTC. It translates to CASGFTGEETQYF. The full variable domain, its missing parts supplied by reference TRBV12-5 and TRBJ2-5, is DARVTQTPRHKVTEMGQEVTMRCQPILGHNTVFWYRQTMMQGLELLAYFRNRAPLDDSGMPKDRFSAEMPDATLATLKIQPSEPRDSAVYFCASGFTGEETQYFGPGTRLLVL.

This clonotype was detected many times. CDR3 region: CASSRLTGGGPDIQYF. For the CDR3, the DNA is TGCGCCAGCAGCCGCCTGACGGGAGGGGGGCCTGACATTCAGTACTTC. This chain links TRBV4-3 with TRBJ2-4; 8 bases are a match to TRBD2. The germline V gene encodes CDR1 LGHNA and CDR2 YSLEER. J lost 8 bases, V lost 4 bases, and 13 bases had no gene match. The CDR3 loop spans 16 amino acids.

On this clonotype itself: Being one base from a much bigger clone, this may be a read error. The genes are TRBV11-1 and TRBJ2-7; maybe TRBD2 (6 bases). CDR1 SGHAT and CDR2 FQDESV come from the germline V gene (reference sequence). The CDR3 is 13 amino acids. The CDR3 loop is CSSSPPGAYEQYF. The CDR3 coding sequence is TGTTCCAGCAGCCCGCCGGGGGCCTACGAGCAGTACTTC.

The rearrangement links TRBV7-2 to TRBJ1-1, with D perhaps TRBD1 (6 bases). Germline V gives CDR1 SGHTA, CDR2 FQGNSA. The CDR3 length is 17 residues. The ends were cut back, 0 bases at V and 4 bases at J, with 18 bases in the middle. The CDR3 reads CASSLAFLYRETTEAFF. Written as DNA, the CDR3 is TGTGCCAGCAGCTTAGCTTTCTTGTACAGGGAGACCACTGAAGCTTTCTTT.

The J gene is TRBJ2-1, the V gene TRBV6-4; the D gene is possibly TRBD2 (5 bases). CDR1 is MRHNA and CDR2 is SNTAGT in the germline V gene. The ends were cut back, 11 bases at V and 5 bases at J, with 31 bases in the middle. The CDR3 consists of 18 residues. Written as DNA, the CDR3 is TGTGCCTTCAGTTTAGAAGAGGGCACTAGTGGGAGTGACAATGAGCAGTTCTTC. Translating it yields CAFSLEEGTSGSDNEQFF.

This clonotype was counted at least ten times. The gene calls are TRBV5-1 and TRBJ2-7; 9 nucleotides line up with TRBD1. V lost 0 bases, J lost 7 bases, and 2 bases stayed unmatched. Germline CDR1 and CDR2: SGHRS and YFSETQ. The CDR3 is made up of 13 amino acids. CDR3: CASSLGTGEEQYF. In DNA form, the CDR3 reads TGCGCCAGCAGCTTGGGGACAGGGGAAGAGCAGTACTTC. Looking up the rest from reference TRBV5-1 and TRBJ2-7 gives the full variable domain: KAGVTQTPRYLIKTRGQQVTLSCSPISGHRSVSWYQQTPGQGLQFLFEYFSETQRNKGNFPGRFSGRQFSNSRSEMNVSTLELGDSALYLCASSLGTGEEQYFGPGTRLTVT.

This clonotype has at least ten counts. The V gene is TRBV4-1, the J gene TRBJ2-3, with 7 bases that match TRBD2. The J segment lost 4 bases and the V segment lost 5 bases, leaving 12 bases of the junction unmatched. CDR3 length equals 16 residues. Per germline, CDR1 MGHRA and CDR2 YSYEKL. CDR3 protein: CASSSNGGRIADTQYF. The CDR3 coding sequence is TGCGCCAGCAGCTCGAACGGCGGGAGAATTGCAGATACGCAGTATTTT.

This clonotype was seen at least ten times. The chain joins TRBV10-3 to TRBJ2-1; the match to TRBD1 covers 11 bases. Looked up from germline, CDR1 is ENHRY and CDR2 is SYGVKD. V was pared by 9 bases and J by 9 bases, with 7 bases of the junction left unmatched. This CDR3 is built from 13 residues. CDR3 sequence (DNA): TGTGCCATTGGGACAGGGGGGGGATCTGAGCAGTTCTTC. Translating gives CAIGTGGGSEQFF.

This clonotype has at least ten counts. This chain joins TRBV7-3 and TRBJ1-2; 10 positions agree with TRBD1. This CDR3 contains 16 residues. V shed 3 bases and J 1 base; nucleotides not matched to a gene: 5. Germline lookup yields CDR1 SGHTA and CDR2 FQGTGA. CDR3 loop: CASSFRQGALNYGYTF. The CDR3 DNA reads TGTGCCAGCAGCTTTCGACAGGGGGCCCTTAACTATGGCTACACCTTC.

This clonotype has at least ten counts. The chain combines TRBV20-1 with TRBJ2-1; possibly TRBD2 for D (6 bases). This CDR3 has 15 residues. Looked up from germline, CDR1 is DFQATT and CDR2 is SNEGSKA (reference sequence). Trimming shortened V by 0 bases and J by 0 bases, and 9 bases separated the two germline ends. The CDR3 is CSARDSEGSYNEQFF. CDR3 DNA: TGCAGTGCTAGAGATTCGGAGGGCTCCTACAATGAGCAGTTCTTC.

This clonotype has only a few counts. CDR3 sequence reads: CASSLPGMKGYTF. The CDR3 bases are TGTGCCAGCTCACTCCCGGGTATGAAGGGCTACACCTTC. V usage is TRBV18 and J usage is TRBJ1-2; D gene unclear. V was clipped by 4 bases and J by 8 bases, with 14 bases between them. The CDR3 spans 13 residues. Per germline, CDR1 KGHSH and CDR2 LQKENI.

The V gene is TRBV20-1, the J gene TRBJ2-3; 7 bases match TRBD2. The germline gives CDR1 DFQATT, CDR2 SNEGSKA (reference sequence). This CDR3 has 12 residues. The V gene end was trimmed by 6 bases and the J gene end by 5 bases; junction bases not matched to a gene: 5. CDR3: CSAREGIDTQYF. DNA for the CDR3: TGCAGTGCCAGGGAGGGGATAGATACGCAGTATTTT.

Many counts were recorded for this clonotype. DNA for the CDR3: TGTGCCAGCAGTTTAGCGGGACAGCCTTACACAGATACGCAGTATTTT. Translation: CASSLAGQPYTDTQYF. The chain combines TRBV12-3 or TRBV12-4 with TRBJ2-3, with 7 bases fitting TRBD1. V shed 0 bases, J shed 2 bases, and the junction held 5 bases outside the gene matches. This CDR3 is 16 amino acids long.

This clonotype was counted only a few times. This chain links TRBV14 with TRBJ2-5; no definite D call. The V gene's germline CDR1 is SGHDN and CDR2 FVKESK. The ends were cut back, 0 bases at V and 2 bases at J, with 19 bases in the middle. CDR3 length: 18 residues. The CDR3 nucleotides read TGTGCCAGCAGCCAAGAACGCTCTTTTTTCAGGAATCAAGAGACCCAGTACTTC. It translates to CASSQERSFFRNQETQYF.

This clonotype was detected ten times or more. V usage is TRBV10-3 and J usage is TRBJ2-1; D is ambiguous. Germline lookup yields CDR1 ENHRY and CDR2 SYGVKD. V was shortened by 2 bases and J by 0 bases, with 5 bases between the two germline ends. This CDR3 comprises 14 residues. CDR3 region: CAISEGYSYNEQFF. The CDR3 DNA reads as TGTGCCATCAGTGAGGGGTACTCCTACAATGAGCAGTTCTTC.

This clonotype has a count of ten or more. CDR3 sequence: CSGESGRGGYEQYF. The CDR3 DNA reads as TGCAGTGGGGAAAGCGGGAGAGGGGGCTACGAGCAGTACTTC. V and J are TRBV20-1 and TRBJ2-7, with 8 bases lining up with TRBD2. Germline V gene data show CDR1 as DFQATT and CDR2 as SNEGSKA (reference sequence). The CDR3 is made up of 14 amino acids. Trimming removed 7 bases from V and 3 bases from J; junction bases left unmatched: 11.

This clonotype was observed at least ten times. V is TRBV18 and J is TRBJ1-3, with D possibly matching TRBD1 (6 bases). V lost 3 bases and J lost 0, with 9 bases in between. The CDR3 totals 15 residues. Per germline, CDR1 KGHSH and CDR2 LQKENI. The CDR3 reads CASSPMTGSGNTIYF. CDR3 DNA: TGTGCCAGCTCACCTATGACAGGCTCTGGAAACACCATATATTTT. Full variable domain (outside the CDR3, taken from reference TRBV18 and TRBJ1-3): NAGVMQNPRHLVRRRGQEARLRCSPMKGHSHVYWYRQLPEEGLKFMVYLQKENIIDESGMPKERFSAEFPKEGPSILRIQQVVRGDSAAYFCASSPMTGSGNTIYFGEGSWLTVV.

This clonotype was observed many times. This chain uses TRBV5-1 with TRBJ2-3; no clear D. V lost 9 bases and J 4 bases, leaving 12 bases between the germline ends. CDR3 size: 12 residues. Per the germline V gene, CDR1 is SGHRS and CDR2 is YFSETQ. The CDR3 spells CAIPTASDTQYF. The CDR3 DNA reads TGCGCCATCCCAACTGCCTCAGATACGCAGTATTTT.

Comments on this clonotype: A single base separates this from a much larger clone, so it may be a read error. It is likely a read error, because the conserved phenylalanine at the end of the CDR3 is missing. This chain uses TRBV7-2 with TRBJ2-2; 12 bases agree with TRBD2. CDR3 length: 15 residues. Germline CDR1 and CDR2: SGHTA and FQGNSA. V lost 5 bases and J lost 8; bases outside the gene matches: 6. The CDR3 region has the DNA TGTGCCAGCAGCCTTCGGACTAGCGGGACTGGGGAGCTGTTTTTG. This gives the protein CASSLRTSGTGELFL.